This is a list of T cell receptor beta chains from one sample in a study of OX40 agonist ivuxolimab in advanced cancers. The table came from immunoSEQ multiplex PCR; TCRdb's copy has only in-frame clones and leaves some out. The data show 35,000 to 45,000 clones, approximately 86% seen once. The sample in question was CD4+ or CD8+ T cells sorted from blood, obtained in a trial of the OX40 agonist ivuxolimab. The receptors come from an adult with an advanced solid tumor such as melanoma, head and neck, liver or kidney cancer. Both conserved end residues are part of each CDR3. The order of the fields is D gene, V gene, J gene, CDR3 protein. D genes are given only for firm matches.

d_call: TRBD2
v_call: TRBV4-3
j_call: TRBJ2-3
cdr3_aa: CASRFQIAGAGDRTDTQYF

d_call: -
v_call: TRBV7-6
j_call: TRBJ1-2
cdr3_aa: CASSLERGIGYTF

d_call: TRBD1
v_call: TRBV30
j_call: TRBJ2-3
cdr3_aa: CAYSTGTDTQYF

d_call: -
v_call: TRBV6-4
j_call: TRBJ2-1
cdr3_aa: CASGTPGASYNEQFF

d_call: TRBD2
v_call: TRBV19
j_call: TRBJ2-6
cdr3_aa: CASSIMASGSSGANVLTF

d_call: TRBD1
v_call: TRBV18
j_call: TRBJ1-1
cdr3_aa: CASSPGQGTEAFF

d_call: TRBD2
v_call: TRBV5-1
j_call: TRBJ2-3
cdr3_aa: CASSPVAGGTDTQYF

d_call: TRBD2
v_call: TRBV9
j_call: TRBJ2-3
cdr3_aa: CASSPEGGLAGVDTQYF

d_call: TRBD1
v_call: TRBV10-3
j_call: TRBJ2-1
cdr3_aa: CATGQDRGRGEQFF

d_call: -
v_call: TRBV7-9
j_call: TRBJ1-2
cdr3_aa: CASSLFGGGYTF

d_call: -
v_call: TRBV19
j_call: TRBJ1-1
cdr3_aa: CASSINGPNTEAFF

d_call: -
v_call: TRBV28
j_call: TRBJ1-2
cdr3_aa: CASSAEPGTRGRGYTF

d_call: -
v_call: TRBV5-1
j_call: TRBJ1-4
cdr3_aa: CASSGGQFNEKLFF

d_call: TRBD2
v_call: TRBV7-9
j_call: TRBJ2-1
cdr3_aa: CASSLRRLAGGHEQFF

d_call: -
v_call: TRBV18
j_call: TRBJ2-4
cdr3_aa: CASSPPGLAKNIQYF

d_call: TRBD2
v_call: TRBV12-5
j_call: TRBJ2-5
cdr3_aa: CASGLANLAGGETQYF

d_call: TRBD1
v_call: TRBV7-2
j_call: TRBJ1-5
cdr3_aa: CASSLAGTEGQPQHF

d_call: TRBD1
v_call: TRBV28
j_call: TRBJ1-2
cdr3_aa: CASTPGQGYGYTF

d_call: -
v_call: TRBV6-5
j_call: TRBJ2-5
cdr3_aa: CASSNSHGQRETQYF

d_call: -
v_call: TRBV25-1
j_call: TRBJ2-7
cdr3_aa: CASSEAFHEQYF

d_call: -
v_call: TRBV7-9
j_call: TRBJ2-5
cdr3_aa: CASSSLLLPETQYF

d_call: TRBD2
v_call: TRBV19
j_call: TRBJ2-1
cdr3_aa: CASSIDPAGYNEQFF

d_call: -
v_call: TRBV28
j_call: TRBJ2-1
cdr3_aa: CASSFYFPRPLSGETSSYNEQFF

d_call: -
v_call: TRBV19
j_call: TRBJ2-7
cdr3_aa: CASSADSQMSSYEQYF

d_call: -
v_call: TRBV6-4
j_call: TRBJ1-1
cdr3_aa: CASRGRQTSMNTEAFF

d_call: -
v_call: TRBV29-1
j_call: TRBJ1-1
cdr3_aa: CSVLQGAHTEAFF

d_call: -
v_call: TRBV4-2
j_call: TRBJ2-3
cdr3_aa: CASSQGEGSTDTQYF

d_call: -
v_call: TRBV6-1
j_call: TRBJ1-1
cdr3_aa: CASSEQGANTEAFF

d_call: -
v_call: TRBV10-3
j_call: TRBJ2-1
cdr3_aa: CAISEWAAPGNEQFF